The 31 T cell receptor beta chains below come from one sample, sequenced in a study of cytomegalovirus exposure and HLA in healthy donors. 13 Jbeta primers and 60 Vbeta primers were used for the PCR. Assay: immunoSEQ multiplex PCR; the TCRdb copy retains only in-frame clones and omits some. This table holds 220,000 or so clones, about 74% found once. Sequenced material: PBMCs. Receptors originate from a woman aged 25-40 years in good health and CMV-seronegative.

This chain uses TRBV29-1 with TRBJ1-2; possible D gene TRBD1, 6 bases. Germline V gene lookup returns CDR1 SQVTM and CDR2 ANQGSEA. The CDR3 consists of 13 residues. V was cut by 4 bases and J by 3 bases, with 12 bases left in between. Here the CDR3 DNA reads TGCAGCGTTGGAGCAGGGGTAGACTATGGCTACACCTTC. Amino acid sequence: CSVGAGVDYGYTF.

This chain's CDR3 is CASGGSTEAFF. CDR3 DNA sequence: TGTGCCAGCGGCGGGAGTACTGAAGCTTTCTTT. This chain uses TRBV6-1 with TRBJ1-1; D is unresolved. CDR3 length: 11 residues. V gave up 8 bases and J gave up 5 bases, with 9 bases separating them. Germline CDR1 reads MNHNS; CDR2 reads SASEGT.

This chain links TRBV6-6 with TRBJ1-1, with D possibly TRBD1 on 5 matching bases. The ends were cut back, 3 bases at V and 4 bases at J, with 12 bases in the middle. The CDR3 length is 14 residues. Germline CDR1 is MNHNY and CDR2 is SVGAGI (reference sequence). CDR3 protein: CASSYGVGGTEAFF. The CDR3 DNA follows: TGTGCCAGCAGTTATGGGGTGGGGGGCACTGAAGCTTTCTTT.

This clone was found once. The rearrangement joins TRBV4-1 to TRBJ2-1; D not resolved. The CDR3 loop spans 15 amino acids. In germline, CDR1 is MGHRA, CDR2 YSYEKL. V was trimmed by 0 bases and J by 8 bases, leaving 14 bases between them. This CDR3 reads CASSQDLPSWDEQFF. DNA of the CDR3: TGCGCCAGCAGCCAAGATCTTCCTAGTTGGGATGAGCAGTTCTTC.

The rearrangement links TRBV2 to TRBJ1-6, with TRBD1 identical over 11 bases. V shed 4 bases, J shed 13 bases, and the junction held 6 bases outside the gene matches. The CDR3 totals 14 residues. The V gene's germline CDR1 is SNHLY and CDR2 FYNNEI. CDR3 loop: CASSAGQGGVPLHF. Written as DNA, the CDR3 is TGTGCCAGCAGTGCGGGACAGGGGGGGGTCCCCCTCCACTTT.

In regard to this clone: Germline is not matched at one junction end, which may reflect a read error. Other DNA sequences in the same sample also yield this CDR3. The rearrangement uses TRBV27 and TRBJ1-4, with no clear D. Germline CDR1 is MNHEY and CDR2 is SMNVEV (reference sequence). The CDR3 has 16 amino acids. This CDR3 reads CASSLSAPSTNEKLFF. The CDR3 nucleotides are TGTGCCAGCAGTTTATCGGCCCCCTCAACTAACGAAAAACTGTTTTTT.

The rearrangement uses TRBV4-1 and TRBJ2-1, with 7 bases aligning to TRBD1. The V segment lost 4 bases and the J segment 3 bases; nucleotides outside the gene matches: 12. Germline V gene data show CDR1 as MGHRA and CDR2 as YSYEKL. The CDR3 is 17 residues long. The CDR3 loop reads CASSRQGGDSLYNEQFF. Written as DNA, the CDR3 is TGCGCCAGCAGCCGACAAGGTGGGGACAGCCTCTACAATGAGCAGTTCTTC.

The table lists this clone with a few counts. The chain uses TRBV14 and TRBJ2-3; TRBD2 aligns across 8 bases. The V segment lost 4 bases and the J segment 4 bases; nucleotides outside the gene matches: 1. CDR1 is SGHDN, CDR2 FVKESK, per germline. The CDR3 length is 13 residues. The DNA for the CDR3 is TGTGCCAGCAGCCGGACTAGCCCAGATACGCAGTATTTT. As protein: CASSRTSPDTQYF. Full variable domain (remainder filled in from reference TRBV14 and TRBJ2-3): EAGVTQFPSHSVIEKGQTVTLRCDPISGHDNLYWYRRVMGKEIKFLLHFVKESKQDESGMPNNRFLAERTGGTYSTLKVQPAELEDSGVYFCASSRTSPDTQYFGPGTRLTVL.

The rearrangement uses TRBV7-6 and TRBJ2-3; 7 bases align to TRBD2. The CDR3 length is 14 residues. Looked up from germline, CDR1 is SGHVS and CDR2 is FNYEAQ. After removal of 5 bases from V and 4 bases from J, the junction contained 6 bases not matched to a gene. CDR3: CASSPSGASDTQYF. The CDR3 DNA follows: TGTGCCAGCAGCCCAAGCGGGGCGTCAGATACGCAGTATTTT.

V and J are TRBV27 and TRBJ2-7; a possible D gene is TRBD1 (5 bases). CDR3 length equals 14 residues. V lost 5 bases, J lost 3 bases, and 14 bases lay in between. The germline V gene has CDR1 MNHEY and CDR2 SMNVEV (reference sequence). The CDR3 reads CASSPPGHLYEQYF. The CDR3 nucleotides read TGTGCCAGCAGTCCCCCCGGACACCTCTACGAGCAGTACTTC.

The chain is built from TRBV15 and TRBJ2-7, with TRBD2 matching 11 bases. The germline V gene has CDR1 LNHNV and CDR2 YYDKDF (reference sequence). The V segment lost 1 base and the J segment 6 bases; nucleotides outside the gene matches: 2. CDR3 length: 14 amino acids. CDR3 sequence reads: CATSRAGTSGEQYF. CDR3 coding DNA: TGTGCCACCAGCAGAGCTGGGACTAGCGGCGAGCAGTACTTC.

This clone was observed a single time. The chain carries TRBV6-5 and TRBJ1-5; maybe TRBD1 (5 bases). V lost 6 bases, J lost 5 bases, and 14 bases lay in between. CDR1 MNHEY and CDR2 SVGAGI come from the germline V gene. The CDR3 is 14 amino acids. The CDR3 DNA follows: TGTGCCAGCAGCCAAGGAGGGGTCGATCAGCCCCAGCATTTT. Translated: CASSQGGVDQPQHF.

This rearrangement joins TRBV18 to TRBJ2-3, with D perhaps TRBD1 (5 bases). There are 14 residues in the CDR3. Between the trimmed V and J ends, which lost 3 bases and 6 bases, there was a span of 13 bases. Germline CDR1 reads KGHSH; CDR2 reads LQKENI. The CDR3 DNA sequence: TGTGCCAGCTCACCTCAGGTTCAGGGTGATACGCAGTATTTT. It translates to CASSPQVQGDTQYF.

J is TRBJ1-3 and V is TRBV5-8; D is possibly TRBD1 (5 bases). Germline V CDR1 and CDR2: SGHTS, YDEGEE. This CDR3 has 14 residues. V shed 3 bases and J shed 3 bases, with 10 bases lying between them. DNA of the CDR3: TGTGCCAGCAGCTCTGGGGCTGGTGGAAACACCATATATTTT. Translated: CASSSGAGGNTIYF.

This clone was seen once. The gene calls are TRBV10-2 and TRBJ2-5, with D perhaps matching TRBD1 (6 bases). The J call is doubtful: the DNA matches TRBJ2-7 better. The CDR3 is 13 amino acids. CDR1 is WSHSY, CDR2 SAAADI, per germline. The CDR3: CASIGQTDYEQYF. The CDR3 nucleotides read TGCGCCAGCATCGGACAGACCGACTACGAGCAGTACTTC.

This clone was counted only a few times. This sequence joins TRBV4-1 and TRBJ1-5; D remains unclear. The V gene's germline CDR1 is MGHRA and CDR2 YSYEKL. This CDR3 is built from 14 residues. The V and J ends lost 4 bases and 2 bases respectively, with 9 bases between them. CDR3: CASSPYQGNQPQHF. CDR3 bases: TGCGCCAGCAGCCCATATCAGGGCAATCAGCCCCAGCATTTT.

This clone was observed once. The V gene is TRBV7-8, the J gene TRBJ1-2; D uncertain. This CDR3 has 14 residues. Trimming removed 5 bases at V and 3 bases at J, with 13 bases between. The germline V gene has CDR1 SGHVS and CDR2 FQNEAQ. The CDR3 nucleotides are TGTGCCAGCAGCCGACTACAAGATTACTATGGCTACACCTTC. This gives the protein CASSRLQDYYGYTF.

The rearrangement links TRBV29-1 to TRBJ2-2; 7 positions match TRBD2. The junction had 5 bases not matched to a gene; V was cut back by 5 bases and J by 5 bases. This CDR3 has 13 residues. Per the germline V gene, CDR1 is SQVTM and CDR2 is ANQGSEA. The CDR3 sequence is CSVNQGGTGELFF. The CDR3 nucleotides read TGCAGCGTTAATCAGGGAGGGACCGGGGAGCTGTTTTTT.

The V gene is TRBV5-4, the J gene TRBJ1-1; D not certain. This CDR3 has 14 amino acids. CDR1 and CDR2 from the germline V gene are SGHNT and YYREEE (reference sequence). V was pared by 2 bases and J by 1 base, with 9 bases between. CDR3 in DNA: TGTGCCAGCAGCTTCTGGCAGGCGAACACTGAAGCTTTCTTT. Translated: CASSFWQANTEAFF.

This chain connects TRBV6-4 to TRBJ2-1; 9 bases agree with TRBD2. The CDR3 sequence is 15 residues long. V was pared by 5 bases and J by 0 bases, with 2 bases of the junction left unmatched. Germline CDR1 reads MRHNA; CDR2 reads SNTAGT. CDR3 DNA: TGTGCCAGCAGTAGCGGGGGGAGCTCCTACAATGAGCAGTTCTTC. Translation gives CASSSGGSSYNEQFF.

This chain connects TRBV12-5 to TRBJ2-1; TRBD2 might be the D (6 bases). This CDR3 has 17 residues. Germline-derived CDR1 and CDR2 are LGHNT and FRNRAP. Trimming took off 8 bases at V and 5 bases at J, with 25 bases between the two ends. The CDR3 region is CASQGPGGTSSHNEQFF. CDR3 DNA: TGTGCTAGTCAGGGACCTGGAGGGACTTCATCCCACAATGAGCAGTTCTTC. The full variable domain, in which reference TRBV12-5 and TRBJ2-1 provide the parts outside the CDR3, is DARVTQTPRHKVTEMGQEVTMRCQPILGHNTVFWYRQTMMQGLELLAYFRNRAPLDDSGMPKDRFSAEMPDATLATLKIQPSEPRDSAVYFCASQGPGGTSSHNEQFFGPGTRLTVL.

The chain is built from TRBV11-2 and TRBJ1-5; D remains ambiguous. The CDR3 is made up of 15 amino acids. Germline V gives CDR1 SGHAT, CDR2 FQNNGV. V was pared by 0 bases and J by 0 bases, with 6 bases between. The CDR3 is CASSLESGSNQPQHF. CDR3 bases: TGTGCCAGCAGCTTAGAGTCAGGTAGCAATCAGCCCCAGCATTTT.

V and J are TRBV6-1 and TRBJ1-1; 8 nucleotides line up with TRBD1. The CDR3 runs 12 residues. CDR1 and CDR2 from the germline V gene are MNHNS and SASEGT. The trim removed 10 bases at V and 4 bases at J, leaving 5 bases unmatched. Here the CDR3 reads CAIATGGTEAFF. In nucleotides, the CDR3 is TGTGCCATCGCTACAGGGGGCACTGAAGCTTTCTTT.

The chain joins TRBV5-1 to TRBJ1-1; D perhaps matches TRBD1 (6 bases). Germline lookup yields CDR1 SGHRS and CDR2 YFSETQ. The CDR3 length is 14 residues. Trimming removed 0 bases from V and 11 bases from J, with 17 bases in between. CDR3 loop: CASSLESGASTAFF. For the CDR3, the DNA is TGCGCCAGCAGCTTGGAGTCAGGGGCCAGCACGGCTTTCTTT.

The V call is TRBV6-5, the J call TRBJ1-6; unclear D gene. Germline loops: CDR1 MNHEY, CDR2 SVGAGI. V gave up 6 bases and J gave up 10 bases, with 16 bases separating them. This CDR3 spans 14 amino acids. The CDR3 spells CASSDPEYRSPLHF. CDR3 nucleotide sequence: TGTGCCAGCAGCGACCCGGAGTATAGGTCACCCCTCCACTTT.

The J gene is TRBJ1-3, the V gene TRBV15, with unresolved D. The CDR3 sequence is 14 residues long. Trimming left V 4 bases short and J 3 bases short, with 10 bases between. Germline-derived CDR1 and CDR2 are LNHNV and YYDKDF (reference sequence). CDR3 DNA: TGTGCCACCAGCACTAGGTTGAGTGGAAACACCATATATTTT. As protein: CATSTRLSGNTIYF.

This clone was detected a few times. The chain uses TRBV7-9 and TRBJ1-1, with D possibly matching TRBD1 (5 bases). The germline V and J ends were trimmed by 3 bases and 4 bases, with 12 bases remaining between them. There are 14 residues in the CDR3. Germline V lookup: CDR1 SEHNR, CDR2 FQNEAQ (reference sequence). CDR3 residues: CASSFAGSSTEAFF. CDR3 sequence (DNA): TGTGCCAGCAGCTTTGCAGGGTCAAGCACTGAAGCTTTCTTT.

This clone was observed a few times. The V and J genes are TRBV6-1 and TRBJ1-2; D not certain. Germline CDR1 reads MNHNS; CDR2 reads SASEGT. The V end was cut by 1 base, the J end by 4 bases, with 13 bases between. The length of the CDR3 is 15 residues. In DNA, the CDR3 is TGTGCCAGCAGTGAAGAGAACTTAGATCCCTATGGCTACACCTTC. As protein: CASSEENLDPYGYTF.

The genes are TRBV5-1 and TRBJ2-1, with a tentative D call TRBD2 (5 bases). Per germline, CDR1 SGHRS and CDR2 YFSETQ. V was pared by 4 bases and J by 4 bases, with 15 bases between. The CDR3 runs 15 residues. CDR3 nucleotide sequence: TGCGCCAGCAGCCCGGAGGTAGAAACTTACAATGAGCAGTTCTTC. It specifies CASSPEVETYNEQFF.

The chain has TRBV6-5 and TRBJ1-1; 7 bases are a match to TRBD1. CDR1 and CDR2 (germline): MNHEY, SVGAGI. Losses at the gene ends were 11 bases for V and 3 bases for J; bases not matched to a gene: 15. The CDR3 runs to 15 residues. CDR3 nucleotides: TGTGCCGGACTTTCCCTTGTGGACAGGTACACTGAAGCTTTCTTT. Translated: CAGLSLVDRYTEAFF.

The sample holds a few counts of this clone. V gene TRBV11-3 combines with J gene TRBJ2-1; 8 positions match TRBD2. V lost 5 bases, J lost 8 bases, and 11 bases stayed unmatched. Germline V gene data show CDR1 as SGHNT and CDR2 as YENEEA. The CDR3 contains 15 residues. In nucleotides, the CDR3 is TGTGCCAGCAGCCCCAGATCGGGGGGGGCGGATGAGCAGTTCTTC. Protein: CASSPRSGGADEQFF.